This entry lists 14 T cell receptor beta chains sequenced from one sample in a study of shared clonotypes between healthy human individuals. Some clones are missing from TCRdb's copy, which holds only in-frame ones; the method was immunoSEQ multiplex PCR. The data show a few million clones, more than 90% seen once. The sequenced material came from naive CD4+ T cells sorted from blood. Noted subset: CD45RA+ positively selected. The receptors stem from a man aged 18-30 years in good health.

CDR3 DNA sequence: TGTGCCAGCACCCCGGTTTACGGGACAAAGGTATATCAGCCCCAGCATTTT. Protein: CASTPVYGTKVYQPQHF. The V and J genes are TRBV28 and TRBJ1-5; weak D call: TRBD1 (6 bases). Germline CDR1 reads MDHEN; CDR2 reads SYDVKM. The V gene lost 7 bases and the J gene lost 5 bases, with 24 bases spanning the gap. This CDR3 has 17 amino acids. Complete variable domain (other parts from reference TRBV28 and TRBJ1-5): DVKVTQSSRYLVKRTGEKVFLECVQDMDHENMFWYRQDPGLGLRLIYFSYDVKMKEKGDIPEGYSVSREKKERFSLILESASTNQTSMYLCASTPVYGTKVYQPQHFGDGTRLSIL.

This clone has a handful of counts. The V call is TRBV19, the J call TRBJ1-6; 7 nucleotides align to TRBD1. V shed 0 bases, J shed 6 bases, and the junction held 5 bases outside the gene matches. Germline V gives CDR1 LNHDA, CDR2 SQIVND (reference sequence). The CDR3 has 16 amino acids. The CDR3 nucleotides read TGTGCCAGTAGTATAGAGGGGCCAGGGGGTAATTCACCCCTCCACTTT. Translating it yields CASSIEGPGGNSPLHF.

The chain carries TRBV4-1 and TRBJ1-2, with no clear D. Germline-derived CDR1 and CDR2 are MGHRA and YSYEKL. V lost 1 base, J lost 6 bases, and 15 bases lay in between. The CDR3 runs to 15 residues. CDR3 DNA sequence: TGCGCCAGCAGCCAAGTGTTAGTTACCAAGGATGGCTACACCTTC. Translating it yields CASSQVLVTKDGYTF.

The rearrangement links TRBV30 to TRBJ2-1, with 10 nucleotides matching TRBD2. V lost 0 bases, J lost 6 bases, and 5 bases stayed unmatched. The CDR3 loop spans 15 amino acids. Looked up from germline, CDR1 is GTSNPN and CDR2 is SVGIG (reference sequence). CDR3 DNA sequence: TGTGCCTGGAGTGTCCTAGCGGGAGCCGCCAATGAGCAGTTCTTC. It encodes CAWSVLAGAANEQFF.

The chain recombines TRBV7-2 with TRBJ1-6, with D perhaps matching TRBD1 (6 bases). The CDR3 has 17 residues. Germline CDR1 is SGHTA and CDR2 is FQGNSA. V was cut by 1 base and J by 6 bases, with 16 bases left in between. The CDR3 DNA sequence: TGTGCCAGCAGCTTAGGGCTCTCCGGGACACTTAATTCACCCCTCCACTTT. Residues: CASSLGLSGTLNSPLHF.

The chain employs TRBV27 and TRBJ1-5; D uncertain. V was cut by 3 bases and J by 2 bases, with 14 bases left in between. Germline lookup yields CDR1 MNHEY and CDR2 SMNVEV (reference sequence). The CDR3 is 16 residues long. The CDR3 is CASSFAGSRGNQPQHF. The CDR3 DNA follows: TGTGCCAGCAGTTTTGCGGGGTCCAGAGGCAATCAGCCCCAGCATTTT.

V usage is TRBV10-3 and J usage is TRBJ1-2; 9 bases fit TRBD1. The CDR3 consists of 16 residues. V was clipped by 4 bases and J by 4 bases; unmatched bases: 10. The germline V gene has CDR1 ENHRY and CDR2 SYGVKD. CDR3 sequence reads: CAISASTGQGIYGYTF. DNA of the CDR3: TGTGCCATCAGTGCATCTACGGGACAGGGTATCTATGGCTACACCTTC.

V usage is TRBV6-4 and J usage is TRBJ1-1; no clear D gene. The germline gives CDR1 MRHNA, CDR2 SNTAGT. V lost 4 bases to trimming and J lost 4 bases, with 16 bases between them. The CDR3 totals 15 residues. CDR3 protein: CASSAEAGKGTEAFF. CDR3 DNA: TGTGCCAGCAGTGCGGAGGCAGGTAAGGGCACTGAAGCTTTCTTT.

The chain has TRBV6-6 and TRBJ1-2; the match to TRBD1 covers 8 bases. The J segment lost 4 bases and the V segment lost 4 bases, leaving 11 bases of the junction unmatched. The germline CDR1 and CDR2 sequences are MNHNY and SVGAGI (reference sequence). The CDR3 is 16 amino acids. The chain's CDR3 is CASSLPGQEEIYGYTF. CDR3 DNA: TGTGCCAGCAGTTTACCGGGACAGGAGGAGATCTATGGCTACACCTTC.

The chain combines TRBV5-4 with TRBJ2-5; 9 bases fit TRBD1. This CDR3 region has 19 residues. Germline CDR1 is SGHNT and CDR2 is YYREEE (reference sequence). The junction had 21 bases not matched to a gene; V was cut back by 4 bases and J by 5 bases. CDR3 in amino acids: CASSPSGTGRAPARETQYF. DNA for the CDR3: TGTGCCAGCAGCCCCTCGGGGACAGGGCGAGCTCCTGCAAGGGAGACCCAGTACTTC.

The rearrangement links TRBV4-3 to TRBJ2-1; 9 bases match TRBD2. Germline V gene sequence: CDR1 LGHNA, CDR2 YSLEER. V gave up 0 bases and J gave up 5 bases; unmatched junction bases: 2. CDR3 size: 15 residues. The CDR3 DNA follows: TGCGCCAGCAGCCAAGAACCTAGCGGGAACAATGAGCAGTTCTTC. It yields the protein CASSQEPSGNNEQFF.

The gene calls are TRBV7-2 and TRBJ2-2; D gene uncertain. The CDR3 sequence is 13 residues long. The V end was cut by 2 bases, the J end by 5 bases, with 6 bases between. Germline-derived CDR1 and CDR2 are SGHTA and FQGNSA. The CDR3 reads CASSLSRTGELFF. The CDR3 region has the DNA TGTGCCAGCAGCTTATCCCGGACCGGGGAGCTGTTTTTT.

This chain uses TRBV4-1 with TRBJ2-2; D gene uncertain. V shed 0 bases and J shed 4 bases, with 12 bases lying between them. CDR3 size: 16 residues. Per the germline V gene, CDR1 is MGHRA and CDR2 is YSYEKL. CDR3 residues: CASSQDQGKGTGELFF. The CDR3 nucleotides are TGCGCCAGCAGCCAAGATCAAGGGAAGGGCACCGGGGAGCTGTTTTTT.

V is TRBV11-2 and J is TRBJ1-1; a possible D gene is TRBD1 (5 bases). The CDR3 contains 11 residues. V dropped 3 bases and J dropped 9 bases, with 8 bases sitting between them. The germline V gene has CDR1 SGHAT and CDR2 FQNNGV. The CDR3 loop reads CASSLGGKAFF. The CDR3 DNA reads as TGTGCCAGCAGCTTGGGGGGAAAAGCTTTCTTT.